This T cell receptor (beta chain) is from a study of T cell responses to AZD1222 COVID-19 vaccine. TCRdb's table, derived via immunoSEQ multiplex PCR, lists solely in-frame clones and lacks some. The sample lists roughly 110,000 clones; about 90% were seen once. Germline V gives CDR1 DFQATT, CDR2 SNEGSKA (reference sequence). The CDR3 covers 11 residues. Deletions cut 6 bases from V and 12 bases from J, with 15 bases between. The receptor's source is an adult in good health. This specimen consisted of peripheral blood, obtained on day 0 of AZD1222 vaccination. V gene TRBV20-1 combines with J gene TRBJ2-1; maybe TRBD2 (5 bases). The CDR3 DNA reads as TGCAGTGCCAGGACTGAATACAGGCAGTTCTTC. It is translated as CSARTEYRQFF.